These 10 T cell receptor beta chains share one sample of origin, sequenced in a study of cytomegalovirus exposure and HLA in healthy donors. Primers for the PCR totalled 60 Vbeta and 13 Jbeta. Generated by immunoSEQ multiplex PCR, the TCRdb table keeps only in-frame clones and is missing some. The sample has around 160,000 clones; under 70% are singletons. The material sequenced was PBMCs. These receptors all stem from a woman aged 40 to 55 in good health and CMV-seropositive.

This clone was seen ten or more times. The genes are TRBV6-5 and TRBJ1-4; D remains ambiguous. This CDR3 region has 16 residues. Germline-derived CDR1 and CDR2 are MNHEY and SVGAGI. V was clipped by 0 bases and J by 8 bases, with 16 bases between them. CDR3 DNA sequence: TGTGCCAGCAGTTACTCGCCGCAGCGCGGAAAGGAAAAACTGTTTTTT. It translates to CASSYSPQRGKEKLFF.

This clone occurred a few times. The V gene is TRBV25-1, the J gene TRBJ2-3; 7 nucleotides match TRBD1. The germline gives CDR1 MGHDK, CDR2 SYGVNS. V dropped 3 bases and J dropped 4; count of bases not matched to a gene: 10. This CDR3 spans 16 amino acids. The CDR3: CASSEALQGSADTQYF. For the CDR3, the DNA is TGTGCCAGCAGTGAGGCCCTACAGGGGTCCGCAGATACGCAGTATTTT.

This sequence joins TRBV28 and TRBJ2-1; 8 bases fit TRBD1. The V gene's germline CDR1 is MDHEN and CDR2 SYDVKM. The CDR3 runs to 14 residues. The junction had 7 bases not matched to a gene; V was cut back by 8 bases and J by 4 bases. The CDR3 region is CASGRGLGYNEQFF. The CDR3 DNA reads TGTGCCAGCGGCAGGGGGCTAGGATACAATGAGCAGTTCTTC.

This sequence joins TRBV5-6 and TRBJ2-1; TRBD2 might be the D (6 bases). The germline gives CDR1 SGHDT, CDR2 YYEEEE. Trimming removed 7 bases at V and 2 bases at J, with 10 bases between. The CDR3 is made up of 13 amino acids. DNA of the CDR3: TGTGCCAGCCAAAGACTAGCCTACAATGAGCAGTTCTTC. Amino acids: CASQRLAYNEQFF.

This clone was recorded a few times. The chain combines TRBV7-2 with TRBJ2-1, with 7 bases lining up with TRBD2. Trimming took 3 bases from V and 7 from J; bases not matched to a gene: 6. Germline V CDR1 and CDR2: SGHTA, FQGNSA. There are 14 residues in the CDR3. CDR3 nucleotides: TGTGCCAGCAGCTTTGGCGGGAGTCAGAATGAGCAGTTCTTC. Translating it yields CASSFGGSQNEQFF. Variable domain in full (rest from reference TRBV7-2 and TRBJ2-1): GAGVSQSPSNKVTEKGKDVELRCDPISGHTALYWYRQSLGQGLEFLIYFQGNSAPDKSGLPSDRFSAERTGGSVSTLTIQRTQQEDSAVYLCASSFGGSQNEQFFGPGTRLTVL.

This chain uses TRBV7-2 with TRBJ1-5; maybe TRBD1 (5 bases). Trimming pared 3 bases from V and 6 bases from J, leaving 15 bases between. The CDR3 contains 15 residues. In germline, CDR1 is SGHTA, CDR2 FQGNSA. DNA for the CDR3: TGTGCCAGCAGCTTCCAAGGGGCCGGCTCTCAGCCCCAGCATTTT. It encodes CASSFQGAGSQPQHF.

This clone was counted between two and nine times. The CDR3 DNA sequence: TGTGCCAGCAGCTTAGGTACTAGCGGAGAGACCCAGTACTTC. Residues: CASSLGTSGETQYF. The chain recombines TRBV7-2 with TRBJ2-5; 8 nucleotides agree with TRBD2. V trimming: 1 base; J trimming: 4 bases; junction bases outside the gene matches: 2. The CDR3 has 14 residues. CDR1 is SGHTA, CDR2 FQGNSA, per germline.

The chain links TRBV5-1 to TRBJ2-1; D unresolved. CDR1 and CDR2 from the germline V gene are SGHRS and YFSETQ. The CDR3 runs 16 residues. Deletions cut 6 bases from V and 0 bases from J, with 16 bases between. CDR3 nucleotide sequence: TGCGCCAGCAACAAAGCCGGAGCGCTCTCCTACAATGAGCAGTTCTTC. This encodes CASNKAGALSYNEQFF.

V gene TRBV29-1 combines with J gene TRBJ2-3; possible D gene TRBD2, 5 bases. Between the trimmed V and J ends, which lost 6 bases and 5 bases, there was a span of 12 bases. The germline CDR1 and CDR2 sequences are SQVTM and ANQGSEA. The CDR3 loop spans 12 amino acids. The CDR3 region is CSVAERGDTQYF. The CDR3 coding sequence is TGCAGCGTAGCTGAACGGGGAGATACGCAGTATTTT.

The chain has TRBV5-6 and TRBJ2-3, with 7 bases lining up with TRBD2. This CDR3 has 18 amino acids. Germline values: CDR1 SGHDT, CDR2 YYEEEE. V trimming: 0 bases; J trimming: 1 base; junction bases outside the gene matches: 11. This CDR3 is CASSLGFAGTSGTDTQYF. CDR3 in DNA: TGTGCCAGCAGCTTGGGCTTTGCAGGCACTAGCGGCACAGATACGCAGTATTTT.